This TCR beta chain is from a study of T cells after yellow fever vaccination. TCRdb reprocessed the 5' RACE reads via MiXCR and lists one record per CDR3 protein. Here the sample spans some 350,000 distinct CDR3 sequences, 11% being singletons. The CDR3 covers 12 residues. Trimming shortened V by 3 bases and J by 6 bases, and 6 bases separated the two germline ends. Germline lookup yields CDR1 LNHDA and CDR2 SQIVND (reference sequence). The TCR originated in a man between 18 and 35 years old who received the YFV17D yellow fever vaccine. The material was PBMCs, obtained on the day of the first yellow fever vaccination. V usage is TRBV19 and J usage is TRBJ2-1, with D unresolved. The CDR3 region is CASSIWANEQFF. CDR3 bases: TGTGCCAGTAGTATCTGGGCCAATGAGCAGTTCTTC.